Here is one T cell receptor (beta chain) with its context. Its specificity is not known. This specimen comes from a study of T cell responses to AZD1222 COVID-19 vaccine. Looking at the study overall: Pooled in the analysis were second doses at about 4 or about 12 weeks.

From germline, CDR1 is MNHNS and CDR2 SASEGT. The CDR3 is 14 amino acids. V gave up 3 bases and J gave up 2 bases, with 9 bases separating them. Study-wide results and limits: All repertoire sampling was performed exclusively after the peak T cell response. Most donors were white British, females outnumbered males, and clonal diversity was possibly underestimated.

Generated by immunoSEQ multiplex PCR, the TCRdb table keeps only in-frame clones and is missing some. The sample records 150,000 to 200,000 clones, about nine tenths being singletons. This receptor was taken from an adult in good health. The rearrangement uses TRBV6-1 and TRBJ2-3, with TRBD1 as a possible D gene (6 bases). The sequencing here drew on peripheral blood, taken on day 0 of AZD1222 vaccination. CDR3 DNA sequence: TGTGCCAGCAGTGATACAGGGTTCACAGATACGCAGTATTTT. Its translation is CASSDTGFTDTQYF.